These 5 T cell receptor beta chains came from one sample sequenced in a study of response to subunit inactivated influenza vaccine. TCRdb reprocessed the RT-PCR reads with MiXCR, giving one entry per CDR3 protein. Here the sample spans about 540,000 distinct CDR3 sequences, around a quarter being singletons. These records were also assigned to another study, of T cells expressing NK-cell markers. From that second work: Synthesis of TCR beta cDNA relied on 5'RACE template switching carrying UMIs.

The material sequenced was CD4+ T cells sorted from PBMCs, taken roughly 12 days after vaccination. The receptors stem from a man aged 50 to 59 who received an inactivated influenza vaccine.

V gene TRBV20-1 combines with J gene TRBJ2-3, with D possibly TRBD1 on 6 matching bases. V gave up 0 bases and J gave up 3 bases, with 10 bases separating them. Germline values: CDR1 DFQATT, CDR2 SNEGSKA (reference sequence). CDR3 length equals 14 residues. CDR3 amino acids: CSARDQGLTDTQYF. DNA of the CDR3: TGCAGTGCTAGAGATCAGGGGCTGACAGATACGCAGTATTTT.

This clonotype was counted a few times. This chain uses TRBV12-3 or TRBV12-4 with TRBJ1-1; D is uncertain. CDR3 length: 13 residues. V lost 3 bases to trimming and J lost 6 bases, with 11 bases between them. The CDR3 sequence is CASSFGELPEAFF. In DNA form, the CDR3 reads TGTGCCAGCAGTTTTGGGGAGTTGCCTGAAGCTTTCTTT.

The chain links TRBV6-1 to TRBJ1-2, with a tentative D call TRBD1 (5 bases). The CDR3 runs 14 residues. Germline V gene data show CDR1 as MNHNS and CDR2 as SASEGT. V was shortened by 6 bases and J by 8 bases, with 19 bases between the two germline ends. The CDR3: CASRLIRAGQGYTF. The CDR3 nucleotides read TGTGCCAGCAGGCTCATAAGGGCAGGGCAAGGCTACACCTTC.

This clonotype showed up just a few times. This chain joins TRBV5-6 and TRBJ1-1; D not resolved. V lost 0 bases and J 6 bases, leaving 12 bases between the germline ends. Germline lookup yields CDR1 SGHDT and CDR2 YYEEEE. The CDR3 is made up of 14 amino acids. CDR3 nucleotides: TGTGCCAGCAGCTTGGTGGGAGCGGTCCCTGAAGCTTTCTTT. Residues: CASSLVGAVPEAFF. Variable domain in full (rest from reference TRBV5-6 and TRBJ1-1): DAGVTQSPTHLIKTRGQQVTLRCSPKSGHDTVSWYQQALGQGPQFIFQYYEEEERQRGNFPDRFSGHQFPNYSSELNVNALLLGDSALYLCASSLVGAVPEAFFGQGTRLTVV.

This clonotype was recorded a few times. CDR3 residues: CASSLEAIPHEQYF. The CDR3 DNA sequence: TGTGCCAGCAGTTTAGAGGCGATCCCCCACGAGCAGTACTTC. The V and J genes are TRBV27 and TRBJ2-7; no clear D gene. Germline CDR1 MNHEY, CDR2 SMNVEV (reference sequence). The CDR3 sequence is 14 residues long. V was cut by 2 bases and J by 5 bases, with 13 bases left in between.